This TCR beta chain was documented in a study of blood T cell repertoires in COVID-19. Study background: Some COVID-19 samples were acute and others convalescent; all came from the United States, Italy and Spain. In each case, the material was cDNA or gDNA derived from T cells, B-cell-depleted T cells, or PBMCs.

After removal of 1 base from V and 3 bases from J, the junction contained 4 bases not matched to a gene. The CDR3 extends over 16 amino acids. Germline CDR1 is LNHNV and CDR2 is YYDKDF (reference sequence). Per the original data handling: Amplifying reference gene primers gave estimates of nucleated cell counts. Generated by immunoSEQ multiplex PCR, the TCRdb table keeps only in-frame clones and is missing some. That table gives V, J and clone size, and the DNA gave D and trimming. The repertoire holds 250,000 to 350,000 clones, with about 90% as singletons. The sequenced sample consisted of peripheral blood. The sequence was obtained from a woman aged 50 to 60 who had recovered from COVID-19. The chain recombines TRBV15 with TRBJ2-1, with 9 positions matching TRBD2. The CDR3: CATSRAELAGYNEQFF. The CDR3 coding sequence is TGTGCCACCAGCAGAGCGGAACTAGCGGGCTACAATGAGCAGTTCTTC.